This is a list of T cell receptor beta chains from one sample in a study of OX40 agonist ivuxolimab in advanced cancers. Data came from immunoSEQ multiplex PCR; TCRdb stores just in-frame clones and leaves some out. The table includes around 24,000 clones, around 79% detected once. The sample in question was CD4+ or CD8+ T cells sorted from blood, obtained in a trial of the OX40 agonist ivuxolimab. Receptors were obtained from an adult with an advanced solid tumor such as melanoma, head and neck, liver or kidney cancer. The CDR3 runs from the conserved cysteine through the conserved F or W. The D gene is left open where the match is weak. Size is omitted from some rows. Given values are once, few, many or a class for expanded clones.

TRBV6-5	NA	TRBJ2-4	TRBD1	12	TGTGCCAGCAGCCCCGACAGGGGTACTCAGTACTTC	CASSPDRGTQYF
TRBV16	NA	TRBJ1-1	NA	18	TGTGCCAGCAGCCAATCAAGTAGGGGGGGGCCCCTCGCCACTGAAGCTTTCTTT	CASSQSSRGGPLATEAFF
TRBV5-6	NA	TRBJ1-1	NA	13	TGTGCCAGCAGCTCACAAGGGAACACTGAAGCTTTCTTT	CASSSQGNTEAFF
TRBV13	NA	TRBJ1-3	NA	15	TGTGCCAGCAGCTCCCAGACCGATTCTGGAAACACCATATATTTT	CASSSQTDSGNTIYF
TRBV10-3	NA	TRBJ1-1	NA	16	TGTGCCATCAGTGAGTTGGCAAAAGTGGGGAGCCCTGAAGCTTTCTTT	CAISELAKVGSPEAFF
TRBV4-1	NA	TRBJ2-7	NA	15	TGCGCCAGCAGCCAAGAGCGGGACAACTCCTACGAGCAGTACTTC	CASSQERDNSYEQYF
TRBV21-1	few	TRBJ1-2	NA	18	TGTGCCAGCAGCATAAGGATCCTCAGGAGATTAGTAGATCATGGCTACACCTTC	CASSIRILRRLVDHGYTF
TRBV10-2	NA	TRBJ1-2	NA	13	TGCGCCACCGACCGGGACAAGAACCATGGCTACACCTTC	CATDRDKNHGYTF
TRBV9	NA	TRBJ2-3	NA	15	TGTGCCAGCAGAAAAGGTGGACTAAGCACAGATACGCAGTATTTT	CASRKGGLSTDTQYF
TRBV4-2	NA	TRBJ1-2	NA	13	TGTGCCAGCAGCCAAGCGTTGAACTATGGCTACACCTTC	CASSQALNYGYTF
TRBV4-1	NA	TRBJ1-1	TRBD1	14	TGCGCCAGCAGGGGACAGGGTTGGAACACTGAAGCTTTCTTT	CASRGQGWNTEAFF
TRBV7-3	once	TRBJ2-1	NA	16	TGTGCCAGCAGCTTAGTAGGCAGGTTAGCGGACAATGAGCAGTTCTTC	CASSLVGRLADNEQFF
TRBV19	once	TRBJ1-2	NA	13	TGTGCCAGTAGTATTGGCGCCGTCTATGGCTACACCTTC	CASSIGAVYGYTF